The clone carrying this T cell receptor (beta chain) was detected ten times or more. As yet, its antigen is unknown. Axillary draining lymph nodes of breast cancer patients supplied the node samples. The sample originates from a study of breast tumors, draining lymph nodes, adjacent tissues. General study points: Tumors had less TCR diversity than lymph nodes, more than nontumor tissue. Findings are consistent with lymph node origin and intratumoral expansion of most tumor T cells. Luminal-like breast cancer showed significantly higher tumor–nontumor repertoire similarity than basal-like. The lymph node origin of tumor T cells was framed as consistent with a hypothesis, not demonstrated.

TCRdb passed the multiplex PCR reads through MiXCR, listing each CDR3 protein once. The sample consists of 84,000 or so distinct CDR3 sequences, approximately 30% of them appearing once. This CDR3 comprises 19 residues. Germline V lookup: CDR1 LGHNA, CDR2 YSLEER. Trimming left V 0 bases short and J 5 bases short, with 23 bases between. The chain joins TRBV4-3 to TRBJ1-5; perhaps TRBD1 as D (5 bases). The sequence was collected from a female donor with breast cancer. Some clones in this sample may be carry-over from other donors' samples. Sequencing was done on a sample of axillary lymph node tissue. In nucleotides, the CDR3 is TGCGCCAGCAGCCAAGATCTTCGACGGCGAACAGGAGTGGATCAGCCCCAGCATTTT. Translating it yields CASSQDLRRRTGVDQPQHF.